This TCR beta chain comes out of a study of OX40 agonist ivuxolimab in advanced cancers. Study as a whole: Ivuxolimab, an antibody acting as an agonist of OX40 (CD134), was used to treat patients. Study findings and constraints: Part of the nonresponder group also had normalized T-cell clonal expansion that was low.

This clone came up a few times. Antigen: not known. The CDR3 runs to 13 residues. Trimming took 6 bases from V and 5 from J, leaving 8 bases between them. CDR1 and CDR2 from the germline V gene are LNHDA and SQIVND (reference sequence). Sequencing used immunoSEQ multiplex PCR; TCRdb keeps in-frame clones, though not all of them. The data show approximately 92,000 clones, with approximately 80% seen just once and roughly 5% held by the top ten. The sample in question was CD4+ or CD8+ T cells sorted from blood, obtained in a trial of the OX40 agonist ivuxolimab. The chain carries TRBV19 and TRBJ1-6; a weak D match, TRBD1 (5 bases). The TCR originated in an adult with an advanced solid tumor such as melanoma, head and neck, liver or kidney cancer. The CDR3 bases are TGTGCCAGTAGAGACAGAGATAATTCACCCCTCCACTTT. Its translation is CASRDRDNSPLHF.